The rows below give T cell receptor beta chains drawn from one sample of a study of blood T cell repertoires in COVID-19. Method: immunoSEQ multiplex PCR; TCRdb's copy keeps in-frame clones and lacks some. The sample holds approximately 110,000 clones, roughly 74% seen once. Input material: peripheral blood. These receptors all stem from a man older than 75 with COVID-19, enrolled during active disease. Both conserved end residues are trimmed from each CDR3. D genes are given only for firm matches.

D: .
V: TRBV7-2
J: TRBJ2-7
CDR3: ASSPPGDYLR

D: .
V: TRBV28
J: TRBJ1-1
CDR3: ASSFGGNTEAF

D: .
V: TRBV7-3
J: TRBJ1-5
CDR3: ASGGVSSNQPQH

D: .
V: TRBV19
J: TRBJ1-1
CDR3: ASSLGAMNTEAF

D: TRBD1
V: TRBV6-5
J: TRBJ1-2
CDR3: ASSYSTGEKNYGYT

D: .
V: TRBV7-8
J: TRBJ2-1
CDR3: ASSIPPNEQF

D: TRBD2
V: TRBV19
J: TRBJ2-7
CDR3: ASSTRTSGSRYEQY

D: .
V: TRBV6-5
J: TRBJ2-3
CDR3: ASSLNGSTDTQY

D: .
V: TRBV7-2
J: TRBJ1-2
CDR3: ASSTRDTPNKNYGYT

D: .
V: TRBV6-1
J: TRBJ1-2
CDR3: ASSEQGNYGYT

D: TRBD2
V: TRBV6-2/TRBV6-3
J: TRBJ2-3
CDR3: ASSYSTSGKPSTDTQY

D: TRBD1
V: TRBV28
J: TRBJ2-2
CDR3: ASPPGQGAYYTGELF

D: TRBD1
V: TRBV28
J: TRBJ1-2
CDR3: ASSFLQGANYGYT

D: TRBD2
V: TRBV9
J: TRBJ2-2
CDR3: ASSVGTSGRANTGELF

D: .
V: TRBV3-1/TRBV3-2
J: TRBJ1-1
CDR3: ASSQMAGTEAF

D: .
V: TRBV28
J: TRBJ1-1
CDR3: ASSPAGAKTEAF

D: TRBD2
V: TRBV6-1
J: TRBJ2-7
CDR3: ASSEPSGRRHEQY

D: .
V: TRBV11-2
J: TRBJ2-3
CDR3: ASSLFLESQY

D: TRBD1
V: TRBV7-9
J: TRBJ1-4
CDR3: ASSFAGTAIEKLF

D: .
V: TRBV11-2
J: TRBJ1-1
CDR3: ASSLVHKNTEAF

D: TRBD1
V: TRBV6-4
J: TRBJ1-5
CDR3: ASRRTGTGYSNQPQH

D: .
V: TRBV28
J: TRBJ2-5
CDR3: ASSLTVRETQY

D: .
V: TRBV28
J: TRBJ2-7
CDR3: ASSPGGRNLYEQY

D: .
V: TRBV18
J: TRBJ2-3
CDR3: ASSPYGGNTDTQY

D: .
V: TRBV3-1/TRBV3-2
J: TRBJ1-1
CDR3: ASSLQEKNTEAF

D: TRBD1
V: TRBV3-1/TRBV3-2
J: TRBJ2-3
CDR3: ASSQALTGVDTQY

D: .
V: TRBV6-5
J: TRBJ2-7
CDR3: ASRREQASYFEQY

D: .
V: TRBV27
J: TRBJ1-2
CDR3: ASSLTGGRYGYT

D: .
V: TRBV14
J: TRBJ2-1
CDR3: ASSQDLARSSYNEQF

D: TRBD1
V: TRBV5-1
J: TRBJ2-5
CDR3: ASSLNTGGQETQY

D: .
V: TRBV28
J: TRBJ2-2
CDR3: ASSFGQITGELF

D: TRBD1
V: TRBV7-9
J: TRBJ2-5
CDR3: ASSPGQGRETQY